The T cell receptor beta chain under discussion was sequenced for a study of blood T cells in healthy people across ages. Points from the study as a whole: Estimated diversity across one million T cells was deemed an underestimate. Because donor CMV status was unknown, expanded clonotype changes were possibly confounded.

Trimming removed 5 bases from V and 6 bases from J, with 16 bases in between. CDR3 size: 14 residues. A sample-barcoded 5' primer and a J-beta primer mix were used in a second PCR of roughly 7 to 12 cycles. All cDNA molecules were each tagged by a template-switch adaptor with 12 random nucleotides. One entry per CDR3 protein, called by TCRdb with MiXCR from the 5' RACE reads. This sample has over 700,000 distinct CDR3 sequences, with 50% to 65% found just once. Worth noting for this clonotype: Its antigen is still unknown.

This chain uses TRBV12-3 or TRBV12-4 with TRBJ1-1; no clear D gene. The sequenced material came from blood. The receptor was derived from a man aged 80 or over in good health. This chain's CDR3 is CASSPSGGVPEAFF. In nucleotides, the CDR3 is TGTGCCAGCAGTCCGTCGGGCGGTGTCCCTGAAGCTTTCTTT.